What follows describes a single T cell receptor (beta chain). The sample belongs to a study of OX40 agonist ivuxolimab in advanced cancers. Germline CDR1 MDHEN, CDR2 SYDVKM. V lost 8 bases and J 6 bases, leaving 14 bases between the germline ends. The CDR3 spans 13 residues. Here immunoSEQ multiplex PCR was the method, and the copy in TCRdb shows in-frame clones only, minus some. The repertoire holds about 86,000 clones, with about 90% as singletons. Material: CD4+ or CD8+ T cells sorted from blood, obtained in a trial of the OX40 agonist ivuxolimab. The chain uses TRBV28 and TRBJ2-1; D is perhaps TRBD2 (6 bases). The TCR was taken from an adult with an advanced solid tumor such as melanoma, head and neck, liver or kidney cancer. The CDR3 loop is CASLTRDFNEQFF. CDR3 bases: TGTGCCAGCTTGACCCGGGACTTCAATGAGCAGTTCTTC.